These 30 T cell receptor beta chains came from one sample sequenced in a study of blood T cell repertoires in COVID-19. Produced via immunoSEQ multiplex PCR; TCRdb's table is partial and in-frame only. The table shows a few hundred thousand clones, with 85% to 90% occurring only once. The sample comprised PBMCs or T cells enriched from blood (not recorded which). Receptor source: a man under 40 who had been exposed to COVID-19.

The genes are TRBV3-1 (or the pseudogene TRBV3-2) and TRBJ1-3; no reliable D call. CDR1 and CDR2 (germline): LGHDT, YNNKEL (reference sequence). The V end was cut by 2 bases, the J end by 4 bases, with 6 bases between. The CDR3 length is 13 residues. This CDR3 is CASSQLEGNTIYF. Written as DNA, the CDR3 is TGTGCCAGCAGCCAATTAGAGGGAAACACCATATATTTT.

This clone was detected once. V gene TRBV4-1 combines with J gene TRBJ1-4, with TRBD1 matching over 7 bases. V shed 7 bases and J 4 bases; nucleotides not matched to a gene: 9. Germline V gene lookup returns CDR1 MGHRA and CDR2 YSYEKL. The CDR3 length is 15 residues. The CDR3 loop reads CASNRNRDSNEKLFF. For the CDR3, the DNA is TGCGCCAGCAACCGAAACCGGGACAGTAATGAAAAACTGTTTTTT.

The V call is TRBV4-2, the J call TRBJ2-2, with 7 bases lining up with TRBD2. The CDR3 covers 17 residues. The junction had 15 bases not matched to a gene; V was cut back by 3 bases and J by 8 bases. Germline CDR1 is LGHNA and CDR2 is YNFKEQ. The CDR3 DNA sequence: TGTGCCAGCAGCCAGGCCCGGGACTACATGAGCGGTGGGGAGCTGTTTTTT. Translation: CASSQARDYMSGGELFF.

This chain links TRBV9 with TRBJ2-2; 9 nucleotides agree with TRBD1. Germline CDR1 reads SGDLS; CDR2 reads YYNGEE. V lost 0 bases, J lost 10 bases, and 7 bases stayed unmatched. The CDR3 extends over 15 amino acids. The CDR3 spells CASSVATGDREELFF. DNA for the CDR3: TGTGCCAGCAGCGTAGCTACGGGGGACAGGGAGGAGCTGTTTTTT.

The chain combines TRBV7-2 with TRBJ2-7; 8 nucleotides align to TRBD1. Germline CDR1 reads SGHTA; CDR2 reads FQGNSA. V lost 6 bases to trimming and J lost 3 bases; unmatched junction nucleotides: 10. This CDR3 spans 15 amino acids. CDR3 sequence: CASRTDRAVFYEQYF. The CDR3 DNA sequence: TGTGCCAGCAGGACGGACAGGGCGGTTTTCTACGAGCAGTACTTC.

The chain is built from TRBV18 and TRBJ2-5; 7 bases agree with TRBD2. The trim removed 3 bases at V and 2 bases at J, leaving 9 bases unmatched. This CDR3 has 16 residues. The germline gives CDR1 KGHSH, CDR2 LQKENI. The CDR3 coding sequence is TGTGCCAGCTCACCTTTCCTAGCGGAACGGCAAGAGACCCAGTACTTC. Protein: CASSPFLAERQETQYF.

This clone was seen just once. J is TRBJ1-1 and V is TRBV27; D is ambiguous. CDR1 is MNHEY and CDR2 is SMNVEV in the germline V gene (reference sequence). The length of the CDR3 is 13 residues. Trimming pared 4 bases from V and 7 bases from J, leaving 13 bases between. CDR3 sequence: CASSSMIDSEAFF. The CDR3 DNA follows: TGTGCCAGCAGTTCTATGATAGATAGTGAAGCTTTCTTT.

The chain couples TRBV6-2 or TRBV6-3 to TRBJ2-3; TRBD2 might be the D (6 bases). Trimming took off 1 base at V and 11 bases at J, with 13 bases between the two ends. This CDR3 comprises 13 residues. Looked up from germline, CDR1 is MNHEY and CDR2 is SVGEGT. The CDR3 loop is CASSYLAGSMQYF. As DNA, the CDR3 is TGTGCCAGCAGTTACTTGGCGGGGAGCATGCAGTATTTT.

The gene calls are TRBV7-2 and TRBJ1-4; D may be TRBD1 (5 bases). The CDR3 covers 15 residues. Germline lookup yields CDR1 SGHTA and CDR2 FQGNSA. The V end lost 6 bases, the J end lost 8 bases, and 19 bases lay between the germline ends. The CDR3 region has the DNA TGTGCCAGCAGTGAAAGTTGGGCAGGGTACGAAAAACTGTTTTTT. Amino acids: CASSESWAGYEKLFF.

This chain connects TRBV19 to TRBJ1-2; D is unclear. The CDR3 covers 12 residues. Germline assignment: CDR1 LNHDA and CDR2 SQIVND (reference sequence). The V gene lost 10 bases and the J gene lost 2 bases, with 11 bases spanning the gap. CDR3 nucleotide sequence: TGTGCCACCCGTCGCGTAAACTATGGCTACACCTTC. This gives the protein CATRRVNYGYTF.

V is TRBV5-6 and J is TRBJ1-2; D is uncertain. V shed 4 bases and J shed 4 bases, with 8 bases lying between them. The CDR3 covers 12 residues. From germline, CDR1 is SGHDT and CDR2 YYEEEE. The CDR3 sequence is CASSAGVYGYTF. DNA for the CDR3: TGTGCCAGCAGCGCCGGGGTCTATGGCTACACCTTC.

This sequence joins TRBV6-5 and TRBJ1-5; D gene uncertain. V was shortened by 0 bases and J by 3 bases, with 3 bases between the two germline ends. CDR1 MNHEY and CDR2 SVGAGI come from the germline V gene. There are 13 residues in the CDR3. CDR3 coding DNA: TGTGCCAGCAGTTACTCCTACAATCAGCCCCAGCATTTT. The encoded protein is CASSYSYNQPQHF.

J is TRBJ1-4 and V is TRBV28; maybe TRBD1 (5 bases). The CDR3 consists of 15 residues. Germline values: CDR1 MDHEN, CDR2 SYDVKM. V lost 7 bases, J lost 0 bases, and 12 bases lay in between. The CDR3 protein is CASTGGDATNEKLFF. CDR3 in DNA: TGTGCCAGCACGGGGGGGGATGCAACTAATGAAAAACTGTTTTTT.

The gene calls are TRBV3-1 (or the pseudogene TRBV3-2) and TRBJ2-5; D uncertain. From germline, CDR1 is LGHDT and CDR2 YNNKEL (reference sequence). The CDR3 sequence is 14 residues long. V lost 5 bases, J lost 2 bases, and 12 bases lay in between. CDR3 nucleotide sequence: TGTGCCAGCAGCGCCGCCCAGGTTCAAGAGACCCAGTACTTC. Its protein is CASSAAQVQETQYF.

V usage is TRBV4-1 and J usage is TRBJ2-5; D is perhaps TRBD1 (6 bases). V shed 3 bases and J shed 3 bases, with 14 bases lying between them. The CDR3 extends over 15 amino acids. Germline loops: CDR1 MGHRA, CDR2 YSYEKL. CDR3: CASSHVRDTEETQYF. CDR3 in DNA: TGCGCCAGCAGCCACGTCCGGGACACCGAAGAGACCCAGTACTTC.

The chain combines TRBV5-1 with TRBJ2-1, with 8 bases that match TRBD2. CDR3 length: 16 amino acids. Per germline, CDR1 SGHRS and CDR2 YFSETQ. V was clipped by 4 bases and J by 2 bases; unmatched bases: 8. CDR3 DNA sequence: TGCGCCAGCAGCCCCCAAGGAGCGGGGGCCTACAATGAGCAGTTCTTC. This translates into CASSPQGAGAYNEQFF.

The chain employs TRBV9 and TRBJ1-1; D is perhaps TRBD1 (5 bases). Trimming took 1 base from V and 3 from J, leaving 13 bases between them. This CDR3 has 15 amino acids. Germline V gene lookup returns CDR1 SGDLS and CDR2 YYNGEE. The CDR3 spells CASSVSRQGYTEAFF. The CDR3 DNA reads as TGTGCCAGCAGCGTAAGCAGGCAGGGTTACACTGAAGCTTTCTTT.

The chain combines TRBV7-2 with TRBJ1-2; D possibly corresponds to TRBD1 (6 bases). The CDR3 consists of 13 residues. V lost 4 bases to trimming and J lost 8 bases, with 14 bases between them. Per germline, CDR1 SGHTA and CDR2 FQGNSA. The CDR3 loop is CASSSGPGQGYTF. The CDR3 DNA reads TGTGCCAGCAGCTCCGGCCCCGGACAGGGCTACACCTTC.

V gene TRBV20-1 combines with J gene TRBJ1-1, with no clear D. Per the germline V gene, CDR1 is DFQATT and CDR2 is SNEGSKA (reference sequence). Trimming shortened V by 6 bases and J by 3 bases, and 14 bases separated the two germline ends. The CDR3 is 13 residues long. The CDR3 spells CSASSHRDTEAFF. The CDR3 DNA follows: TGCAGTGCCAGTAGTCACAGAGACACTGAAGCTTTCTTT.

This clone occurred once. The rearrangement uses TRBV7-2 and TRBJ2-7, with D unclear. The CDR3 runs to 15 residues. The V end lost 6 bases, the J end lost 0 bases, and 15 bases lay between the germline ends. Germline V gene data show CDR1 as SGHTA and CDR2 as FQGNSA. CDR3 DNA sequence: TGTGCCAGCAGAAGACCAGGCCTCTTCTCCTACGAGCAGTACTTC. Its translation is CASRRPGLFSYEQYF.

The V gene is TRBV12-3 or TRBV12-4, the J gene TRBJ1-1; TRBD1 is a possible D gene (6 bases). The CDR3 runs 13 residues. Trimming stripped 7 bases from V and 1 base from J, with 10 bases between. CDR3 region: CASTGQPNTEAFF. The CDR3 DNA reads TGTGCCAGCACCGGACAGCCGAACACTGAAGCTTTCTTT.

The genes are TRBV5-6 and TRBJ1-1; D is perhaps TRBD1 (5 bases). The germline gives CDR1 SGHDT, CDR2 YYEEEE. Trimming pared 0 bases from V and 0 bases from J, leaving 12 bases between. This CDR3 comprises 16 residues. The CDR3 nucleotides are TGTGCCAGCAGCTTGGGCGTGAAAGGGGTGAACACTGAAGCTTTCTTT. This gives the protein CASSLGVKGVNTEAFF.

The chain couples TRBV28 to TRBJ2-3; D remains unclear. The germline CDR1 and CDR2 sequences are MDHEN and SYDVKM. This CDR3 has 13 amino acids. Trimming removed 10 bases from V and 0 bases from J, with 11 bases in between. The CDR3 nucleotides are TGTGCCATCTGGCCGTCTAGCACAGATACGCAGTATTTT. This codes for CAIWPSSTDTQYF.

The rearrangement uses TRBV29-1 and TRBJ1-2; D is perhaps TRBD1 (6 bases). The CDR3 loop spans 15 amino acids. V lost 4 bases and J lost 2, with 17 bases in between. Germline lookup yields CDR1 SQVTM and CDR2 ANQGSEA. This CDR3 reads CSVAVPGHTNYGYTF. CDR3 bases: TGCAGCGTTGCCGTCCCGGGACACACAAACTATGGCTACACCTTC. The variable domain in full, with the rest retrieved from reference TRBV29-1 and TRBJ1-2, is SAVISQKPSRDICQRGTSLTIQCQVDSQVTMMFWYRQQPGQSLTLIATANQGSEATYESGFVIDKFPISRPNLTFSTLTVSNMSPEDSSIYLCSVAVPGHTNYGYTFGSGTRLTVV.

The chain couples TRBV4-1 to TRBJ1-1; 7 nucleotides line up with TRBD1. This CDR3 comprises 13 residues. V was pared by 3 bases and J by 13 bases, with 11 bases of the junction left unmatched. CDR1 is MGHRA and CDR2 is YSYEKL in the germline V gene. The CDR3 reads CASSQPGGEEVFF. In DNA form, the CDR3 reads TGCGCCAGCAGCCAGCCAGGGGGAGAAGAGGTTTTCTTT.

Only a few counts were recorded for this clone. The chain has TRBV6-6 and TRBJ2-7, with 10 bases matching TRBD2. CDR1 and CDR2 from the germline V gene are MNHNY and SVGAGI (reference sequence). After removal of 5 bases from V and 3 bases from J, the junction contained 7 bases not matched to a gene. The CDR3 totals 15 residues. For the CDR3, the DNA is TGTGCCAGCAGTCAGGAGCGGGGGGGCGGCTACGAGCAGTACTTC. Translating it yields CASSQERGGGYEQYF.

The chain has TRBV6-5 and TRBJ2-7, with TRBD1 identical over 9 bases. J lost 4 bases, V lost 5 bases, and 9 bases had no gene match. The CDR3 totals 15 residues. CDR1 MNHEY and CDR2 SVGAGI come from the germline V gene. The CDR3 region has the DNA TGTGCCAGCAGTCTCCTGACAGGGGGGTATTACGAGCAGTACTTC. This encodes CASSLLTGGYYEQYF.

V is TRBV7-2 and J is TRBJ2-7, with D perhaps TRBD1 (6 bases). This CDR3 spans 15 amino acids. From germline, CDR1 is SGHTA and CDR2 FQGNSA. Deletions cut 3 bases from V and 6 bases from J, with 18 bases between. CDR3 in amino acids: CASSFEASRGSEQYF. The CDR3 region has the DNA TGTGCCAGCAGCTTTGAAGCGTCGAGGGGGTCCGAGCAGTACTTC.

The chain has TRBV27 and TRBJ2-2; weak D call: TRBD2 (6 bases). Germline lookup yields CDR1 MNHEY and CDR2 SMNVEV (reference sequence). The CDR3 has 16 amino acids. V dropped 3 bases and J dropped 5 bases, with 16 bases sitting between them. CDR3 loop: CASSFFARAGTGELFF. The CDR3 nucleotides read TGTGCCAGCAGTTTCTTCGCCAGGGCGGGGACCGGGGAGCTGTTTTTT.

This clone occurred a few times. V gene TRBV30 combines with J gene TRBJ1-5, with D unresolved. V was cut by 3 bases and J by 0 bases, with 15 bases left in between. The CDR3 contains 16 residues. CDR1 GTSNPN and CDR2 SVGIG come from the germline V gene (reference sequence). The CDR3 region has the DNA TGTGCCTGGAGCCCCGCGCGGGGTTATAGCAATCAGCCCCAGCATTTT. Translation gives CAWSPARGYSNQPQHF.